These 15 T cell receptor beta chains came from one sample sequenced in a study of PD-1 blockade in mismatch repair-deficient tumors. Measured with immunoSEQ multiplex PCR; TCRdb has only the in-frame clones, and not every one. Altogether 120,000 or so clones are present, approximately 90% being singletons, with the ten largest covering 13%. The starting material was peripheral blood, obtained 44 weeks after starting pembrolizumab. Receptors were obtained from an adult with mismatch repair-deficient cancer.

The V and J genes are TRBV27 and TRBJ2-5; D gene unclear. Germline V gene data show CDR1 as MNHEY and CDR2 as SMNVEV (reference sequence). The ends were cut back, 6 bases at V and 2 bases at J, with 16 bases in the middle. The CDR3 sequence is 15 residues long. The CDR3 protein is CASSTKSWWQETQYF. In DNA, the CDR3 is TGTGCCAGCAGCACCAAGTCGTGGTGGCAAGAGACCCAGTACTTC.

V usage is TRBV28 and J usage is TRBJ2-7; D ambiguous. V was cut by 3 bases and J by 1 base, with 7 bases left in between. This CDR3 comprises 13 residues. CDR1 is MDHEN and CDR2 is SYDVKM in the germline V gene. Here the CDR3 DNA reads TGTGCCAGCAGTTTTTTAGAATCCTACGAGCAGTACTTC. Translated, it gives CASSFLESYEQYF.

This chain uses TRBV28 with TRBJ2-5; D unresolved. The CDR3 covers 13 residues. Trimming pared 1 base from V and 2 bases from J, leaving 5 bases between. CDR1 MDHEN and CDR2 SYDVKM come from the germline V gene. The CDR3 DNA sequence: TGTGCCAGCAGTTTATCGGGTCAAGAGACCCAGTACTTC. Translation gives CASSLSGQETQYF.

This chain links TRBV25-1 with TRBJ1-1; TRBD1 is a possible D gene (6 bases). The CDR3 length is 13 residues. The V gene's germline CDR1 is MGHDK and CDR2 SYGVNS. The V gene lost 6 bases and the J gene lost 8 bases, with 16 bases spanning the gap. The DNA of the CDR3 is TGTGCCAGCAGACCATATACTACAGGGGAAGCTTTCTTT. Protein: CASRPYTTGEAFF. Supplemented by reference TRBV25-1 and TRBJ1-1, the full variable domain reads EADIYQTPRYLVIGTGKKITLECSQTMGHDKMYWYQQDPGMELHLIHYSYGVNSTEKGDLSSESTVSRIRTEHFPLTLESARPSHTSQYLCASRPYTTGEAFFGQGTRLTVV.

The V gene is TRBV5-5, the J gene TRBJ2-7; D perhaps matches TRBD2 (6 bases). Trimming pared 0 bases from V and 6 bases from J, leaving 10 bases between. The germline gives CDR1 SGHKS, CDR2 YYEKEE (reference sequence). The CDR3 consists of 13 residues. The CDR3 spells CASSLAGRVEQYF. For the CDR3, the DNA is TGTGCCAGCAGCTTGGCCGGGAGAGTCGAGCAGTACTTC.

This clone was seen a single time. V usage is TRBV28 and J usage is TRBJ2-2; D unresolved. The V end was cut by 5 bases, the J end by 3 bases, with 16 bases between. CDR1 is MDHEN, CDR2 SYDVKM, per germline. This CDR3 region has 16 residues. CDR3 in amino acids: CASSGLSDVDTGELFF. In nucleotides, the CDR3 is TGTGCCAGCAGTGGGCTCAGTGACGTAGACACCGGGGAGCTGTTTTTT.

The chain links TRBV18 to TRBJ1-5; possible D gene TRBD1, 5 bases. The CDR3 has 15 residues. Germline loops: CDR1 KGHSH, CDR2 LQKENI. With 3 bases removed from V and 3 bases from J, the gap between germline ends came to 12 bases. The CDR3 is CASSPALGTNQPQHF. CDR3 nucleotide sequence: TGTGCCAGCTCACCGGCCCTGGGGACCAATCAGCCCCAGCATTTT. Full variable domain (outside the CDR3, taken from reference TRBV18 and TRBJ1-5): NAGVMQNPRHLVRRRGQEARLRCSPMKGHSHVYWYRQLPEEGLKFMVYLQKENIIDESGMPKERFSAEFPKEGPSILRIQQVVRGDSAAYFCASSPALGTNQPQHFGDGTRLSIL.

V is TRBV11-2 and J is TRBJ2-3, with D perhaps matching TRBD2 (5 bases). Trimming shortened V by 10 bases and J by 1 base, and 15 bases separated the two germline ends. The CDR3 runs to 14 residues. Germline CDR1 is SGHAT and CDR2 is FQNNGV. The CDR3 loop is CATQAREGTDTQYF. The CDR3 coding sequence is TGTGCCACCCAAGCTCGGGAAGGCACAGATACGCAGTATTTT.

This chain uses TRBV5-1 with TRBJ2-3, with a weak D call TRBD2 (5 bases). Germline V gives CDR1 SGHRS, CDR2 YFSETQ. This CDR3 contains 13 residues. Deletions cut 9 bases from V and 0 bases from J, with 11 bases between. CDR3 sequence: CATKRPSTDTQYF. The CDR3 region has the DNA TGCGCCACAAAGCGGCCGAGCACAGATACGCAGTATTTT.

V is TRBV5-4 and J is TRBJ2-1; 8 bases are shared with TRBD2. The V segment lost 2 bases and the J segment 5 bases; nucleotides outside the gene matches: 6. The CDR3 loop spans 15 amino acids. Germline V gene sequence: CDR1 SGHNT, CDR2 YYREEE (reference sequence). The CDR3 loop reads CASSFLSGGNNEQFF. The CDR3 DNA is TGTGCCAGCAGCTTCTTATCGGGAGGGAACAATGAGCAGTTCTTC.

The V and J genes are TRBV5-8 and TRBJ2-7; D might be TRBD1 or TRBD2, each matching 6 bases. Deletions cut 5 bases from V and 7 bases from J, with 16 bases between. CDR1 is SGHTS, CDR2 YDEGEE, per germline. The CDR3 is made up of 13 amino acids. CDR3 amino acids: CASRGDIGGEQYF. The CDR3 coding sequence is TGTGCCAGCAGGGGGGACATCGGGGGAGAGCAGTACTTC.

The rearrangement joins TRBV7-9 to TRBJ2-3, with 9 bases identical to TRBD2. Germline V gene data show CDR1 as SEHNR and CDR2 as FQNEAQ (reference sequence). The CDR3 extends over 17 amino acids. V lost 5 bases and J lost 4; bases outside the gene matches: 13. CDR3 in amino acids: CASSPVFEGGRADTQYF. DNA for the CDR3: TGTGCCAGCAGCCCCGTCTTTGAAGGCGGGAGGGCAGATACGCAGTATTTT.

V usage is TRBV4-1 and J usage is TRBJ2-2; tentatively, D is TRBD2 (5 bases). This CDR3 spans 16 amino acids. V was clipped by 0 bases and J by 5 bases, with 13 bases between them. Per the germline V gene, CDR1 is MGHRA and CDR2 is YSYEKL. In nucleotides, the CDR3 is TGCGCCAGCAGCCAAGATCTGGGGAGAGCAACCGGGGAGCTGTTTTTT. This codes for CASSQDLGRATGELFF.

The genes are TRBV6-5 and TRBJ2-1, with unresolved D. Germline V gene data show CDR1 as MNHEY and CDR2 as SVGAGI. This CDR3 is built from 11 residues. V lost 1 base and J lost 6, with 1 base in between. This CDR3 is CASSYFNEQFF. The DNA for the CDR3 is TGTGCCAGCAGTTACTTCAATGAGCAGTTCTTC.

This clone has just a few counts. CDR3 in amino acids: CAWSVLSGATGELFF. CDR3 nucleotide sequence: TGTGCCTGGAGTGTACTTTCCGGGGCCACCGGGGAGCTGTTTTTT. This sequence joins TRBV30 and TRBJ2-2, with D possibly called TRBD1 or TRBD2 (5 bases each). The CDR3 is 15 residues long. V gave up 0 bases and J gave up 4 bases, with 12 bases separating them. Germline CDR1 GTSNPN, CDR2 SVGIG (reference sequence).